One sample yielded the 4 T cell receptor beta chains listed below, sequenced in a study of PD-1 blockade in classical Hodgkin lymphoma. Every patient was affected by relapse after autologous stem cell transplantation, while exposure to brentuximab vedotin was not uniform. By magnetic negative selection, CD8+ T cells were isolated from the thawed PBMCs. Data came from immunoSEQ multiplex PCR; TCRdb stores just in-frame clones and leaves some out. Altogether fewer than 30,000 clones are present, around 90% being singletons, with the ten largest covering 6% to 8%. Specimen: CD8+ T cells from blood, collected at baseline. Every receptor here comes from a human donor with classical Hodgkin lymphoma.

The chain carries TRBV6-1 and TRBJ2-3; D is unresolved. V lost 2 bases and J 10 bases, leaving 10 bases between the germline ends. CDR3 length: 12 amino acids. Germline V gene data show CDR1 as MNHNS and CDR2 as SASEGT. The CDR3 DNA reads TGTGCCAGCAGTGAATTCGGCGGTGCGCAGTATTTT. Translating gives CASSEFGGAQYF.

The gene calls are TRBV5-8 and TRBJ2-2; no clear D gene. The germline gives CDR1 SGHTS, CDR2 YDEGEE. The CDR3 is 15 residues long. V was trimmed by 0 bases and J by 7 bases, leaving 13 bases between them. The CDR3 sequence: CASSLVASPYGELFF. CDR3 nucleotide sequence: TGTGCCAGCAGCTTGGTAGCATCCCCGTACGGGGAGCTGTTTTTT. Combining the CDR3 with reference TRBV5-8 and TRBJ2-2 gives the whole variable domain EAGVTQSPTHLIKTRGQQATLRCSPISGHTSVYWYQQALGLGLQFLLWYDEGEERNRGNFPPRFSGRQFPNYSSELNVNALELEDSALYLCASSLVASPYGELFFGEGSRLTVL.

The rearrangement links TRBV27 to TRBJ2-7; the D gene is possibly TRBD2 (5 bases). The CDR3 is 14 amino acids. V shed 5 bases and J shed 4 bases, with 15 bases lying between them. The germline V gene has CDR1 MNHEY and CDR2 SMNVEV (reference sequence). CDR3 protein: CASSLATPAYEQYF. CDR3 nucleotides: TGTGCCAGCAGTCTAGCAACCCCTGCGTACGAGCAGTACTTC.

The chain links TRBV7-6 to TRBJ2-7, with 7 positions matching TRBD2. With V trimmed by 5 bases and J by 4 bases, 5 bases remained unmatched. From germline, CDR1 is SGHVS and CDR2 FNYEAQ. The CDR3 is 13 residues long. The CDR3 bases are TGTGCCAGCAGCCCTGGGACTATGTACGAGCAGTACTTC. Amino acids: CASSPGTMYEQYF.